Presented here are 30 T cell receptor beta chains from one specimen sequenced in a study of CD8 T cells in Susac syndrome. Random-hexamer reverse transcription was applied to roughly 0.45 to 1 ug RNA. Using its own MiXCR run on the immunoSEQ multiplex PCR reads, TCRdb lists one record per CDR3 protein. The sample includes some 170,000 distinct CDR3 sequences, 85% to 95% of them seen just once. Source material: CD4+ T cells from PBMCs. Receptors originate from a human donor with Susac syndrome.

A word on this clonotype: The CDR3 carries no conserved terminal phenylalanine or tryptophan, so it likely arises from a read error. The chain employs TRBV9 and TRBJ1-1; TRBD1 aligns across 7 bases. J was trimmed by 3 bases and V by 3 bases; bases with no gene match: 8. The CDR3 runs to 15 residues. Per germline, CDR1 SGDLS and CDR2 YYNGEE. CDR3 nucleotides: TGTGCCAGCAGCGCCCTGACAGGGATCGACACTGAAGCTTTCCTT. It yields the protein CASSALTGIDTEAFL.

The table lists this clonotype with a count of one. This chain connects TRBV20-1 to TRBJ2-1; 9 nucleotides match TRBD2. The V and J ends lost 5 bases and 4 bases, in that order; junction bases with no gene match: 12. Germline V gene sequence: CDR1 DFQATT, CDR2 SNEGSKA (reference sequence). The CDR3 loop spans 16 amino acids. CDR3 in DNA: TGCAGTGCTCCCCGCCCGACTAGCGGAGATTACAATGAGCAGTTCTTC. This gives the protein CSAPRPTSGDYNEQFF.

This rearrangement joins TRBV24-1 to TRBJ2-3; 7 nucleotides line up with TRBD1. The CDR3 is made up of 16 amino acids. Germline CDR1 is KGHDR and CDR2 is SFDVKD. After removal of 3 bases from V and 1 base from J, the junction contained 6 bases not matched to a gene. In nucleotides, the CDR3 is TGTGCCACCAGTGATGCGGACAGGAGAGGCACAGATACGCAGTATTTT. This gives the protein CATSDADRRGTDTQYF.

This rearrangement joins TRBV10-2 to TRBJ1-1, with D tentatively TRBD1 (5 bases). The germline CDR1 and CDR2 sequences are WSHSY and SAAADI. The CDR3 extends over 12 amino acids. V was shortened by 3 bases and J by 8 bases, with 10 bases between the two germline ends. CDR3 in amino acids: CASSEPGPEAFF. As DNA, the CDR3 is TGCGCCAGCAGTGAACCGGGACCGGAAGCTTTCTTT.

This chain joins TRBV20-1 and TRBJ2-3; the D gene is possibly TRBD2 (6 bases). Trimming cost V 6 bases and J 3 bases, with 16 bases left between them. The CDR3 sequence is 14 residues long. Germline values: CDR1 DFQATT, CDR2 SNEGSKA (reference sequence). As DNA, the CDR3 is TGCAGTGCCCCCCCGGGGGTCAGTACAGATACGCAGTATTTT. Translated: CSAPPGVSTDTQYF.

The V and J genes are TRBV30 and TRBJ1-2, with D possibly matching TRBD1 (5 bases). This CDR3 comprises 14 residues. The V end lost 0 bases, the J end lost 3 bases, and 11 bases lay between the germline ends. Germline CDR1 GTSNPN, CDR2 SVGIG (reference sequence). The CDR3 region has the DNA TGTGCCTGGAGTGTTCCCAGGGACTACTATGGCTACACCTTC. Protein product: CAWSVPRDYYGYTF.

The rearrangement links TRBV12-3 or TRBV12-4 to TRBJ1-2; D gene uncertain. The CDR3 runs to 15 residues. V was pared by 0 bases and J by 2 bases, with 10 bases between. CDR3 sequence: CASSLAVGSNYGYTF. Here the CDR3 DNA reads TGTGCCAGCAGTTTAGCAGTAGGGTCCAACTATGGCTACACCTTC.

The chain has TRBV11-2 and TRBJ1-2; D is unresolved. The V end was cut by 4 bases, the J end by 4 bases, with 10 bases between. The germline V gene has CDR1 SGHAT and CDR2 FQNNGV. The CDR3 is 13 amino acids. For the CDR3, the DNA is TGTGCCAGCAGCTCTCAGGAGGGCTATGGCTACACCTTC. This sequence encodes CASSSQEGYGYTF.

In its sample, this clonotype was seen once. The rearrangement joins TRBV5-1 to TRBJ1-1; no definite D call. Per the germline V gene, CDR1 is SGHRS and CDR2 is YFSETQ. V lost 4 bases, J lost 1 base, and 14 bases lay in between. The CDR3 consists of 15 residues. CDR3 sequence reads: CASSAMESTNTEAFF. CDR3 sequence (DNA): TGCGCCAGCAGCGCTATGGAGTCTACGAACACTGAAGCTTTCTTT.

V gene TRBV29-1 combines with J gene TRBJ2-5; no clear D gene. CDR1 is SQVTM, CDR2 ANQGSEA, per germline. There are 13 residues in the CDR3. V lost 4 bases and J lost 2, with 11 bases in between. DNA of the CDR3: TGCAGCGTTGCCCCGGCTCAACAAGAGACCCAGTACTTC. Translating gives CSVAPAQQETQYF.

The chain is built from TRBV30 and TRBJ1-4, with D possibly matching TRBD1 (6 bases). CDR1 and CDR2 from the germline V gene are GTSNPN and SVGIG (reference sequence). The CDR3 sequence is 14 residues long. V shed 2 bases and J shed 4 bases, with 11 bases lying between them. CDR3 DNA: TGTGCCTGGAGTAAGGGGGGGTTTAATGAAAAACTGTTTTTT. Its protein product is CAWSKGGFNEKLFF.

V gene TRBV7-8 combines with J gene TRBJ2-5, with 9 bases aligning to TRBD2. V shed 5 bases and J 5 bases; nucleotides not matched to a gene: 15. Germline CDR1 and CDR2: SGHVS and FQNEAQ. This CDR3 has 17 amino acids. The CDR3 DNA sequence: TGTGCCAGCAGCCGCCCTCAAGTAGCGGGAGCGTGGGAGACCCAGTACTTC. Its protein product is CASSRPQVAGAWETQYF.

The gene calls are TRBV14 and TRBJ2-1; no clear D. CDR3 size: 14 residues. The V gene lost 0 bases and the J gene lost 8 bases, with 11 bases spanning the gap. CDR1 is SGHDN and CDR2 is FVKESK in the germline V gene. The CDR3 here is CASSQDRLRDEQFF. In nucleotides, the CDR3 is TGTGCCAGCAGCCAAGACCGGCTACGGGATGAGCAGTTCTTC.

This sequence joins TRBV7-9 and TRBJ1-2; D gene unclear. CDR3 size: 12 residues. The germline V and J ends were trimmed by 5 bases and 4 bases, with 8 bases remaining between them. Germline values: CDR1 SEHNR, CDR2 FQNEAQ (reference sequence). In DNA, the CDR3 is TGTGCCAGCAGCCAAATTATCTATGGCTACACCTTC. The encoded protein is CASSQIIYGYTF.

The J gene is TRBJ2-4, the V gene TRBV15, with 16 bases matching TRBD2. CDR1 LNHNV and CDR2 YYDKDF come from the germline V gene (reference sequence). V shed 0 bases, J shed 14 bases, and the junction held 4 bases outside the gene matches. The CDR3 extends over 15 amino acids. CDR3 sequence: CATSREGLAGGPEYF. The CDR3 nucleotides are TGTGCCACCAGCAGAGAGGGACTAGCGGGGGGGCCGGAGTACTTC. Full variable domain (remainder filled in from reference TRBV15 and TRBJ2-4): DAMVIQNPRYQVTQFGKPVTLSCSQTLNHNVMYWYQQKSSQAPKLLFHYYDKDFNNEADTPDNFQSRRPNTSFCFLDIRSPGLGDTAMYLCATSREGLAGGPEYFGAGTRLSVL.

The V and J genes are TRBV4-1 and TRBJ1-6, with a possible D match to TRBD1 (5 bases). The CDR3 runs to 13 residues. Germline assignment: CDR1 MGHRA and CDR2 YSYEKL. The V end lost 4 bases, the J end lost 14 bases, and 15 bases lay between the germline ends. Here the CDR3 reads CASSRPREQALHF. CDR3 DNA sequence: TGCGCCAGCAGCCGACCCAGGGAGCAGGCCCTCCACTTT.

J is TRBJ2-2 and V is TRBV18, with 7 nucleotides matching TRBD1. The CDR3 is 13 amino acids. The germline V gene has CDR1 KGHSH and CDR2 LQKENI. V was clipped by 5 bases and J by 5 bases; unmatched bases: 2. CDR3 sequence reads: CASSTGVTGELFF. The CDR3, as DNA: TGTGCCAGCTCAACAGGGGTTACCGGGGAGCTGTTTTTT.

The chain employs TRBV24-1 and TRBJ2-1, with D maybe TRBD2 (5 bases). CDR3 size: 14 residues. Trimming removed 7 bases at V and 4 bases at J, with 13 bases between. CDR1 is KGHDR and CDR2 is SFDVKD in the germline V gene. The CDR3 coding sequence is TGTGCCACCAGAAGCGGCGGAGAGTACAATGAGCAGTTCTTC. Translation: CATRSGGEYNEQFF.

This clonotype has a single count. The chain is built from TRBV6-5 and TRBJ1-6; the D is unclear. The germline gives CDR1 MNHEY, CDR2 SVGAGI. V gave up 5 bases and J gave up 9 bases, with 11 bases separating them. The CDR3 totals 13 residues. The CDR3 spells CASSNSISSPLHF. The CDR3 coding sequence is TGTGCCAGCAGTAACAGCATTTCTTCACCCCTCCACTTT.

The DNA of the CDR3 is TGTGCCAGCAGTTACTCGGAAGGGACGAGCAATCAGCCCCAGCATTTT. Its translation is CASSYSEGTSNQPQHF. This chain uses TRBV6-6 with TRBJ1-5; D possibly corresponds to TRBD1 (5 bases). Per germline, CDR1 MNHNY and CDR2 SVGAGI (reference sequence). The V gene lost 0 bases and the J gene lost 1 base, with 10 bases spanning the gap. The CDR3 sequence is 16 residues long.

The V gene is TRBV29-1, the J gene TRBJ2-7; possibly TRBD1 for D (5 bases). This CDR3 has 12 amino acids. CDR1 SQVTM and CDR2 ANQGSEA come from the germline V gene. Trimming left V 5 bases short and J 3 bases short, with 11 bases between. CDR3: CSVREDSYEQYF. The CDR3 DNA reads TGCAGCGTTAGGGAAGACAGCTACGAGCAGTACTTC.

This rearrangement joins TRBV3-1 to TRBJ2-2; 7 bases are shared with TRBD1. Trimming cost V 4 bases and J 2 bases; bases outside gene matches: 7. CDR3 length: 16 residues. Germline-derived CDR1 and CDR2 are LGHDT and YNNKEL (reference sequence). The CDR3 loop is CASSRQWDSNTGELFF. In DNA, the CDR3 is TGTGCCAGCAGCCGGCAATGGGACAGTAACACCGGGGAGCTGTTTTTT.

CDR3 sequence reads: CSATWDRGKYQETQYF. CDR3 DNA sequence: TGCAGTGCTACCTGGGACAGGGGGAAGTACCAAGAGACCCAGTACTTC. This chain connects TRBV20-1 to TRBJ2-5; TRBD1 aligns across 11 bases. V dropped 4 bases and J dropped 0; count of bases not matched to a gene: 7. Germline V gives CDR1 DFQATT, CDR2 SNEGSKA (reference sequence). The CDR3 length is 16 residues.

The chain carries TRBV4-2 and TRBJ2-3, with 8 nucleotides matching TRBD1. Germline V gene sequence: CDR1 LGHNA, CDR2 YNFKEQ. The J segment lost 2 bases and the V segment lost 7 bases, leaving 5 bases of the junction unmatched. The CDR3 is made up of 14 amino acids. The CDR3 is CASKRQGNTDTQYF. The CDR3 region has the DNA TGTGCCAGCAAGAGACAGGGGAACACAGATACGCAGTATTTT.

The chain recombines TRBV20-1 with TRBJ2-7, with 13 bases fitting TRBD2. The J segment lost 6 bases and the V segment lost 5 bases, leaving 7 bases of the junction unmatched. Germline V gives CDR1 DFQATT, CDR2 SNEGSKA (reference sequence). The CDR3 is made up of 14 amino acids. CDR3 amino acids: CSAPYTSGRGEQYF. In DNA form, the CDR3 reads TGCAGTGCTCCCTATACTAGCGGGAGGGGCGAGCAGTACTTC.

The rearrangement links TRBV20-1 to TRBJ2-1; a possible D gene is TRBD2 (5 bases). Germline V lookup: CDR1 DFQATT, CDR2 SNEGSKA (reference sequence). V lost 1 base, J lost 3 bases, and 19 bases lay in between. The CDR3 is made up of 17 amino acids. The CDR3 loop reads CSARATGVAANYNEQFF. CDR3 DNA: TGCAGTGCTAGAGCTACCGGGGTAGCAGCTAACTACAATGAGCAGTTCTTC.

The chain links TRBV7-9 to TRBJ2-1, with D tentatively TRBD2 (6 bases). CDR1 is SEHNR and CDR2 is FQNEAQ in the germline V gene (reference sequence). The V end was cut by 5 bases, the J end by 8 bases, with 19 bases between. This CDR3 is built from 15 residues. The CDR3 sequence is CASSPAGLASDEQFF. CDR3 DNA sequence: TGTGCCAGCAGCCCGGCAGGGCTAGCGTCTGATGAGCAGTTCTTC.

This clonotype came up once. The V gene is TRBV25-1, the J gene TRBJ2-1; perhaps D is TRBD1 or TRBD2 (6 bases each). The CDR3 is 16 residues long. V was clipped by 3 bases and J by 7 bases, with 19 bases between them. Germline CDR1 and CDR2: MGHDK and SYGVNS. The CDR3 DNA sequence: TGTGCCAGCAGTGATACCGGGAGAGGGGGGTTGAATGAGCAGTTCTTC. Its protein is CASSDTGRGGLNEQFF. Complete variable domain (other parts from reference TRBV25-1 and TRBJ2-1): EADIYQTPRYLVIGTGKKITLECSQTMGHDKMYWYQQDPGMELHLIHYSYGVNSTEKGDLSSESTVSRIRTEHFPLTLESARPSHTSQYLCASSDTGRGGLNEQFFGPGTRLTVL.

The V gene is TRBV29-1, the J gene TRBJ2-6; D might be TRBD1 (6 bases). The V end was cut by 6 bases, the J end by 11 bases, with 17 bases between. Germline values: CDR1 SQVTM, CDR2 ANQGSEA. The CDR3 has 13 amino acids. The CDR3 bases are TGCAGCGTCACCTATCGAGGGGGTGACGTCCTGACTTTC. Translated, it gives CSVTYRGGDVLTF.

V and J are TRBV5-4 and TRBJ1-2; D call uncertain. This CDR3 region has 15 residues. Trimming took 0 bases from V and 4 from J, leaving 13 bases between them. Per the germline V gene, CDR1 is SGHNT and CDR2 is YYREEE (reference sequence). The CDR3 sequence is CASSLEHTLGYGYTF. CDR3 bases: TGTGCCAGCAGCTTGGAACACACCCTAGGCTATGGCTACACCTTC.